This T cell receptor beta chain was profiled in a study of blood T cell repertoires in COVID-19. Background on the study: The study drew acute and convalescent COVID-19 samples from the United States, Italy and Spain. T cells, B-cell-depleted T cells, or PBMCs supplied cDNA or gDNA.

Looked up from germline, CDR1 is MNHEY and CDR2 is SMNVEV (reference sequence). CDR3 size: 15 residues. V lost 6 bases to trimming and J lost 3 bases; unmatched junction nucleotides: 6. Per the original data handling: Cell counts per sample came from amplifying reference gene primers. Clones were read by immunoSEQ multiplex PCR, and TCRdb kept only the in-frame ones, dropping some. V, J and clone size derive from that table, while D and trimming were established from the DNA sequence. The sample has around 150,000 clones; around 84% are singletons. The origin of this receptor is a human donor with acute or convalescent COVID-19. The donor label of this sample is uncertain. The chain is built from TRBV27 and TRBJ1-2; 11 bases match TRBD1. The sample taken for sequencing was peripheral blood. CDR3 region: CASSQWTGGDYGYTF. The DNA of the CDR3 is TGTGCCAGCAGCCAATGGACAGGGGGCGACTATGGCTACACCTTC.